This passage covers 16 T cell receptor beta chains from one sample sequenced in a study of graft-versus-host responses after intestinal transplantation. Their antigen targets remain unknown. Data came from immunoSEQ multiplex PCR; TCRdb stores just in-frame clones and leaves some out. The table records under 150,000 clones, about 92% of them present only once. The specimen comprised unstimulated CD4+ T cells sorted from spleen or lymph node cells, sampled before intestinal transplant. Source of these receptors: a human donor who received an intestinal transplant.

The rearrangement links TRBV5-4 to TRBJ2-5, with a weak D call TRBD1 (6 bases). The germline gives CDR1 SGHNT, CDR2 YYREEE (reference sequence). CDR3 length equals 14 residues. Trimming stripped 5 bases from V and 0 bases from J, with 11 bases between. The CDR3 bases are TGTGCCAGCAGAGCGGACAGACACCAAGAGACCCAGTACTTC. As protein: CASRADRHQETQYF.

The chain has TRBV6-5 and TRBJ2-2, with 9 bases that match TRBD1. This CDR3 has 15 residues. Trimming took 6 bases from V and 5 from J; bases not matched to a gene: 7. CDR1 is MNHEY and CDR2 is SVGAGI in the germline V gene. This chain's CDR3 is CASSRDRAGTGELFF. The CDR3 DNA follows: TGTGCCAGCAGCCGGGACAGGGCGGGGACCGGGGAGCTGTTTTTT.

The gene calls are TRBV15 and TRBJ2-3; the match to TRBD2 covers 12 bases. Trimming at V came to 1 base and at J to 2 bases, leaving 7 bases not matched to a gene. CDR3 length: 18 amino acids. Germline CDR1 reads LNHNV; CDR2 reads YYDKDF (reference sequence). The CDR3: CATSRVRLAGVPTDTQYF. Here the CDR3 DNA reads TGTGCCACCAGCAGAGTACGACTAGCGGGGGTTCCCACAGATACGCAGTATTTT.

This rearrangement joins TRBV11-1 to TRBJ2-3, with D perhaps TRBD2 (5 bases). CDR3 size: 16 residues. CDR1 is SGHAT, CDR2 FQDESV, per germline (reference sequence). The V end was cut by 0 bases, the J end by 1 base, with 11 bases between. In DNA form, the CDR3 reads TGTGCCAGCAGCTTAGCGGACTCGTTCGGCACAGATACGCAGTATTTT. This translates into CASSLADSFGTDTQYF.

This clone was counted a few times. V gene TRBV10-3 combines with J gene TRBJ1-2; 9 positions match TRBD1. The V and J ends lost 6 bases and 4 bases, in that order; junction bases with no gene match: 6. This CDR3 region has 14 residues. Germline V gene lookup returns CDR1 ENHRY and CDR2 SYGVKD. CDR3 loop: CAISGQGPGYGYTF. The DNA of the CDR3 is TGTGCCATCAGCGGACAGGGGCCCGGCTATGGCTACACCTTC.

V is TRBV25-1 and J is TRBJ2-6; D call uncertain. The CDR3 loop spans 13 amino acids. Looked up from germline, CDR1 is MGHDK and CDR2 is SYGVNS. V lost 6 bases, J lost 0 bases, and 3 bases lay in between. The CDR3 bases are TGTGCCAGCAGCCTCTCTGGGGCCAACGTCCTGACTTTC. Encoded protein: CASSLSGANVLTF. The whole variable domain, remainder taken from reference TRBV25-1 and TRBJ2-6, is EADIYQTPRYLVIGTGKKITLECSQTMGHDKMYWYQQDPGMELHLIHYSYGVNSTEKGDLSSESTVSRIRTEHFPLTLESARPSHTSQYLCASSLSGANVLTFGAGSRLTVL.

The CDR3 DNA reads as TGTGCCAGCACGACCAGGGGGTTTGGCTACACCTTC. It specifies CASTTRGFGYTF. This chain links TRBV6-5 with TRBJ1-2, with 7 nucleotides matching TRBD1. Germline loops: CDR1 MNHEY, CDR2 SVGAGI. The CDR3 length is 12 residues. With 7 bases clipped from V and 7 bases from J, the junction kept 6 bases outside the gene matches.

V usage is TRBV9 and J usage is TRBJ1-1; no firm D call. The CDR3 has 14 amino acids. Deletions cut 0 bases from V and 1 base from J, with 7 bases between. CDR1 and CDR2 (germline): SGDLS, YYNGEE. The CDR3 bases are TGTGCCAGCAGCGTAGCCCCAGAGAACACTGAAGCTTTCTTT. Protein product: CASSVAPENTEAFF.

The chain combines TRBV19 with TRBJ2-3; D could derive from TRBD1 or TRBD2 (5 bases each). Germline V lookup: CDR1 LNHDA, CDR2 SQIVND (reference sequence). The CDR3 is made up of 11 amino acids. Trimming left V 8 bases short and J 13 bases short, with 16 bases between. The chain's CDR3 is CASRWGSLEYF. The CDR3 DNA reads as TGTGCCAGTCGGTGGGGGAGTCTAGAGTATTTT.

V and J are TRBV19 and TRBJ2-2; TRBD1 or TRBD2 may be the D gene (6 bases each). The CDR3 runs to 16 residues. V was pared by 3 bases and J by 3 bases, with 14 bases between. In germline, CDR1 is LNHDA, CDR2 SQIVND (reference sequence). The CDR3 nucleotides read TGTGCCAGTAGTATCTGGGGGGCTAAGGACACCGGGGAGCTGTTTTTT. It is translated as CASSIWGAKDTGELFF.

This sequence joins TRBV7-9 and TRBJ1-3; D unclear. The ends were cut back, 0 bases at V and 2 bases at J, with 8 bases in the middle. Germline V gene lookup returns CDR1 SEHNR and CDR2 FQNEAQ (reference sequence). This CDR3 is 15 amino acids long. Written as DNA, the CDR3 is TGTGCCAGCAGCTTAGCAGGGTTCACTGGAAACACCATATATTTT. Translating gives CASSLAGFTGNTIYF.

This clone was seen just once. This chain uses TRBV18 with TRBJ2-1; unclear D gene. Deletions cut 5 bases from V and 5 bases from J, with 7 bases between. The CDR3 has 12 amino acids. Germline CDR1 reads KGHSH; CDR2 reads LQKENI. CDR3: CASSTSNNEQFF. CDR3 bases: TGTGCCAGCTCAACGTCTAACAATGAGCAGTTCTTC.

This CDR3 is CASSQKPRRIYKGETQYF. In nucleotides, the CDR3 is TGTGCCAGCAGCCAAAAGCCTAGGCGGATTTACAAAGGGGAGACCCAGTACTTC. The chain joins TRBV4-2 to TRBJ2-5; D uncertain. Germline V gene sequence: CDR1 LGHNA, CDR2 YNFKEQ. The ends were cut back, 2 bases at V and 5 bases at J, with 24 bases in the middle. The CDR3 has 18 amino acids.

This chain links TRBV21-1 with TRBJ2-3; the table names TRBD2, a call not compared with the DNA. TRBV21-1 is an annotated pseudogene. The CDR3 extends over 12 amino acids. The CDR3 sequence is CANHLVTDTQYF. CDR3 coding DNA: TGTGCCAATCACCTAGTTACAGATACGCAGTATTTT.

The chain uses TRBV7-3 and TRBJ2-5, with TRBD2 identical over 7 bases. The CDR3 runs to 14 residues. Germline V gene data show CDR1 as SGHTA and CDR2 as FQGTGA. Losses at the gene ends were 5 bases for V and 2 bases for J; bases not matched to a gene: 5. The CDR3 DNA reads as TGTGCCAGCAGCCCTACTAGCGATCAAGAGACCCAGTACTTC. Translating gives CASSPTSDQETQYF.

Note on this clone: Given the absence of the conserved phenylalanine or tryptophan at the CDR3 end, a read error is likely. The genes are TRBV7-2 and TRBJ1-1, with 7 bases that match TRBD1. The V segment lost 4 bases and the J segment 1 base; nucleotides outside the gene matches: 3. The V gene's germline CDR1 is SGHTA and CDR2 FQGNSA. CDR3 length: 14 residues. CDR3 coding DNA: TGTGCCAGCAGCTCATGGACAGGGAACACTGAAGCTTTCCTT. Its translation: CASSSWTGNTEAFL.